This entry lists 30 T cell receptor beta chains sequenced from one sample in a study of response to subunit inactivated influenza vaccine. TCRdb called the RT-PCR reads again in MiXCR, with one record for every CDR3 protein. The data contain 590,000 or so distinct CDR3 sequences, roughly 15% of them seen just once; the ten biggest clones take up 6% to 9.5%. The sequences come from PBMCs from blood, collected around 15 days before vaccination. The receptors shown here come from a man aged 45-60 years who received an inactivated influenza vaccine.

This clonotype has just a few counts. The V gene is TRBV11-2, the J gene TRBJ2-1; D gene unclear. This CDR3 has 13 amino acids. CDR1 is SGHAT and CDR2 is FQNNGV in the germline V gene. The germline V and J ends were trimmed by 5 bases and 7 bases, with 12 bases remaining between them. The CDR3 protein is CASSIPSVNEQFF. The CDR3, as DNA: TGTGCCAGCAGCATCCCCTCGGTTAATGAGCAGTTCTTC. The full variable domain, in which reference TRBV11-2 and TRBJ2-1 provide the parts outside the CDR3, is EAGVAQSPRYKIIEKRQSVAFWCNPISGHATLYWYQQILGQGPKLLIQFQNNGVVDDSQLPKDRFSAERLKGVDSTLKIQPAKLEDSAVYLCASSIPSVNEQFFGPGTRLTVL.

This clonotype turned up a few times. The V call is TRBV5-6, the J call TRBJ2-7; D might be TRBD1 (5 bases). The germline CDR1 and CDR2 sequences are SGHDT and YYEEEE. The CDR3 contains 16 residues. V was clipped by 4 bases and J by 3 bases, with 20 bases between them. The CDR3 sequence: CASSPQSGHRSYEQYF. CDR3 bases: TGTGCCAGCAGCCCACAATCAGGGCACCGGAGCTACGAGCAGTACTTC.

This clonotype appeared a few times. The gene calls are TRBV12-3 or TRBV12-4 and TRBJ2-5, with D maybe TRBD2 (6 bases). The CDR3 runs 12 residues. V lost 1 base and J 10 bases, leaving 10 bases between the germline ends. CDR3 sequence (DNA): TGTGCCAGCAGTTTAGGGGAGGCCGGCCAGTACTTC. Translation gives CASSLGEAGQYF.

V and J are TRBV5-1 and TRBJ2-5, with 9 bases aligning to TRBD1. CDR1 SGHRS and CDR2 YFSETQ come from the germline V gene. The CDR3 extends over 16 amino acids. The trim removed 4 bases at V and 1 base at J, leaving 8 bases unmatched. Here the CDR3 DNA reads TGCGCCAGCAGCAACCGGGACAGGGATATCCAAGAGACCCAGTACTTC. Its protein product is CASSNRDRDIQETQYF. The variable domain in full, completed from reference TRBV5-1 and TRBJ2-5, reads KAGVTQTPRYLIKTRGQQVTLSCSPISGHRSVSWYQQTPGQGLQFLFEYFSETQRNKGNFPGRFSGRQFSNSRSEMNVSTLELGDSALYLCASSNRDRDIQETQYFGPGTRLLVL.

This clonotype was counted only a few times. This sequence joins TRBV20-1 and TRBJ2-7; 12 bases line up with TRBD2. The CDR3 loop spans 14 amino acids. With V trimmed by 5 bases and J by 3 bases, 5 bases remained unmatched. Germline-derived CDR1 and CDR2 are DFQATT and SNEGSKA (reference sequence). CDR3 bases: TGCAGTGCTGCTACTAGCGGGAGGCTCTACGAGCAGTACTTC. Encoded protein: CSAATSGRLYEQYF.

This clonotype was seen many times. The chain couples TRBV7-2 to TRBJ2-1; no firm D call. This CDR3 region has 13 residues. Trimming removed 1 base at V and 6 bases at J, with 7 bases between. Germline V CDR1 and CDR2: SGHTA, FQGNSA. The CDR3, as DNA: TGTGCCAGCAGCTTAGTTCGGTTCAATGAGCAGTTCTTC. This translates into CASSLVRFNEQFF.

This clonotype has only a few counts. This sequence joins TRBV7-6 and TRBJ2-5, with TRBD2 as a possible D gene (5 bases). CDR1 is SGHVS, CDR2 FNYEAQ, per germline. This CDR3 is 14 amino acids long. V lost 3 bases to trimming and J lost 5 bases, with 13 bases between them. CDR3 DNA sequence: TGTGCCAGCAGCTTGCGGGCGATATTGGAGACCCAGTACTTC. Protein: CASSLRAILETQYF. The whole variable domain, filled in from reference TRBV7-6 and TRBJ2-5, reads GAGVSQSPRYKVTKRGQDVALRCDPISGHVSLYWYRQALGQGPEFLTYFNYEAQQDKSGLPNDRFSAERPEGSISTLTIQRTEQRDSAMYRCASSLRAILETQYFGPGTRLLVL.

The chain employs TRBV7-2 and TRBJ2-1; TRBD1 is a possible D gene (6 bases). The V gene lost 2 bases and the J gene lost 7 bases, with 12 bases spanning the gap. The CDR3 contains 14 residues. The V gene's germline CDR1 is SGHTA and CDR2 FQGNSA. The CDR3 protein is CASSLTLTGNEQFF. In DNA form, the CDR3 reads TGTGCCAGCAGCTTAACCCTAACAGGGAATGAGCAGTTCTTC.

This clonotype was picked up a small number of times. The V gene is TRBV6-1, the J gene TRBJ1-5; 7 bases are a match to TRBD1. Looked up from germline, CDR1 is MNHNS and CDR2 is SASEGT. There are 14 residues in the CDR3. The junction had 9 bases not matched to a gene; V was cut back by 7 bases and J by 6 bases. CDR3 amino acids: CASKPDREGQPQHF. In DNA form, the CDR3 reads TGTGCCAGCAAACCTGACAGGGAAGGTCAGCCCCAGCATTTT.

This CDR3 is CASSAEYTHEQFF. The CDR3 DNA sequence: TGTGCCAGCAGTGCCGAGTACACCCATGAGCAGTTCTTC. The chain joins TRBV2 to TRBJ2-1, with D unclear. Germline V gene data show CDR1 as SNHLY and CDR2 as FYNNEI. V lost 4 bases and J 8 bases, leaving 12 bases between the germline ends. CDR3 length equals 13 residues.

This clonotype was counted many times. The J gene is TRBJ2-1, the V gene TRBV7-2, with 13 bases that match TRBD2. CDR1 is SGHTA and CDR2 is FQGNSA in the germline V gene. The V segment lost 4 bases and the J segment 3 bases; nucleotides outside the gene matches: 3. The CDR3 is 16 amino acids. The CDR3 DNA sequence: TGTGCCAGCAGCTCACTAGCGGGAGGGAACTACAATGAGCAGTTCTTC. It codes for CASSSLAGGNYNEQFF.

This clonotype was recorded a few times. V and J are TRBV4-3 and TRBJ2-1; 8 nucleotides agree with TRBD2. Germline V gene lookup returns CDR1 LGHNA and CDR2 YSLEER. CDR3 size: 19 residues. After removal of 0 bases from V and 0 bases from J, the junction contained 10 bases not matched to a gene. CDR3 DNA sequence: TGCGCCAGCAGCCAAGATTCTCGGCCTAGCGGGTACTCCTACAATGAGCAGTTCTTC. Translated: CASSQDSRPSGYSYNEQFF.

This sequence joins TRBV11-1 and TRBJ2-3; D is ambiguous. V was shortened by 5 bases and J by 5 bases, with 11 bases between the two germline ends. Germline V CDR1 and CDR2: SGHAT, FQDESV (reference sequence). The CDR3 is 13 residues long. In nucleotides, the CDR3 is TGTGCCAGCAGCCGATGCATTATAGATACGCAGTATTTT. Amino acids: CASSRCIIDTQYF.

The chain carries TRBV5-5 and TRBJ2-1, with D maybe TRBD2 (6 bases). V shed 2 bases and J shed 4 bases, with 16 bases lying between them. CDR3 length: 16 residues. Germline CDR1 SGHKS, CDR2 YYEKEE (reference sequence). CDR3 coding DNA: TGTGCCAGCAGCTTTACCGGGACTCCGAATTACAATGAGCAGTTCTTC. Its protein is CASSFTGTPNYNEQFF.

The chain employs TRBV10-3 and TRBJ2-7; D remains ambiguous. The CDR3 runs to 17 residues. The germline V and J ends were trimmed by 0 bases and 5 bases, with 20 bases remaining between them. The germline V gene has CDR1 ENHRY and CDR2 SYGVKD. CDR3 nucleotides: TGTGCCATCAGTGAGTCGGGGATTGGTGAAGGTGTAGACGAGCAGTACTTC. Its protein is CAISESGIGEGVDEQYF.

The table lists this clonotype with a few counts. The CDR3 coding sequence is TGTGCCAGCAGTTACCGCGGTAAGAGTGAAGCTTTCTTT. This codes for CASSYRGKSEAFF. J is TRBJ1-1 and V is TRBV28; D unresolved. Germline V gene sequence: CDR1 MDHEN, CDR2 SYDVKM. V dropped 4 bases and J dropped 7 bases, with 13 bases sitting between them. This CDR3 spans 13 amino acids.

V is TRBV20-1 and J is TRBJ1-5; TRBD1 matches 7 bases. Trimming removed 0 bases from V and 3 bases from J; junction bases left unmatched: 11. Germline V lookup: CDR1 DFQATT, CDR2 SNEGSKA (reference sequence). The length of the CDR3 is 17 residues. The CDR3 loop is CSARDLLRQGLNQPQHF. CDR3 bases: TGCAGTGCTAGAGATCTATTACGACAGGGACTCAATCAGCCCCAGCATTTT.

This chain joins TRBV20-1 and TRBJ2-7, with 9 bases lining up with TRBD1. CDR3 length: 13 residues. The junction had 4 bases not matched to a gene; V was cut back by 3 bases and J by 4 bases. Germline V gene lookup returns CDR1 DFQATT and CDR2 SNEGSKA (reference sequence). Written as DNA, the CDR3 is TGCAGTGCTAGGGGGACAGGGAGGTACGAGCAGTACTTC. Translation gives CSARGTGRYEQYF.

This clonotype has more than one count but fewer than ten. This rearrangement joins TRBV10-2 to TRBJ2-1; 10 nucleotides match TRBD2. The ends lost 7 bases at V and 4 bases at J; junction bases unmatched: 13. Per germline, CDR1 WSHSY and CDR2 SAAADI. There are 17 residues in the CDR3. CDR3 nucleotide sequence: TGCGCCAGCACAAAACCGCCCCTAGCGGGGGCGTACAATGAGCAGTTCTTC. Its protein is CASTKPPLAGAYNEQFF.

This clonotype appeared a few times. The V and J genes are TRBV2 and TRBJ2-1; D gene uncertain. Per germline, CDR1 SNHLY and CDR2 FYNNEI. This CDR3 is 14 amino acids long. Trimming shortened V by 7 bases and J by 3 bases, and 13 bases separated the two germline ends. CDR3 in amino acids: CASTTAVDYNEQFF. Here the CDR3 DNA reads TGTGCCAGCACTACCGCTGTAGACTACAATGAGCAGTTCTTC.

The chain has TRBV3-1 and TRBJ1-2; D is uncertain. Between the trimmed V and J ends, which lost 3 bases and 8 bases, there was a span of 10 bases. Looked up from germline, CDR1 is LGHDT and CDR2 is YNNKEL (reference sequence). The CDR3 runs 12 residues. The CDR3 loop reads CASSQTPRGYTF. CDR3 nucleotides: TGTGCCAGCAGCCAGACGCCCCGCGGCTACACCTTC.

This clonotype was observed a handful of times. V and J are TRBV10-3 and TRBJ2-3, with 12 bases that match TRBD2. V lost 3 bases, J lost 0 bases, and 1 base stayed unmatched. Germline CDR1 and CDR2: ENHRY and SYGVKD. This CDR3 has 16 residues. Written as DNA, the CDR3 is TGTGCCATCAGTGAAGGGACTAGCGGGAGCACAGATACGCAGTATTTT. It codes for CAISEGTSGSTDTQYF.

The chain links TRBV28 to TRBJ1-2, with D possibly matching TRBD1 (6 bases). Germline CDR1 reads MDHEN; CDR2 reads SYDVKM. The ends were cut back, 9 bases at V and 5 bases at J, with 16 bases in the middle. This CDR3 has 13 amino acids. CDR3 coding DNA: TGTGCCAGGGGCCCCGGAGGGGGATATGGCTACACCTTC. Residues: CARGPGGGYGYTF.

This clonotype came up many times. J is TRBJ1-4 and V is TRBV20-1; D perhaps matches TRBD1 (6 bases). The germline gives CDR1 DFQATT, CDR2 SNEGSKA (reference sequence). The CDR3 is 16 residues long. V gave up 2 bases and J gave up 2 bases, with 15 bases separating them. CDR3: CSARPPGGGTNEKLFF. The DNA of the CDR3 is TGCAGTGCTAGACCTCCGGGAGGGGGGACTAATGAAAAACTGTTTTTT.

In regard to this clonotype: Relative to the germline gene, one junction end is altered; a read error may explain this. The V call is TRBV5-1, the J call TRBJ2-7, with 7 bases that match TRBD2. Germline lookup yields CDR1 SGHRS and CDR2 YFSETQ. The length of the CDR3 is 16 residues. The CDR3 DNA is TGCACCAGCAGCTTGGGGGGGACCGCAGCCATCTACGAGCAGTACTTC. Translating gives CTSSLGGTAAIYEQYF.

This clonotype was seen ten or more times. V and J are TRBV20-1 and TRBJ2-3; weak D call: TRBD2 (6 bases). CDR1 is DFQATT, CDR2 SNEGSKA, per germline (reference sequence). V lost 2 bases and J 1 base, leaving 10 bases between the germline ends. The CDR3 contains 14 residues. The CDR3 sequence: CSARRGGGTDTQYF. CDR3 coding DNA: TGCAGTGCTAGAAGGGGCGGGGGCACAGATACGCAGTATTTT.

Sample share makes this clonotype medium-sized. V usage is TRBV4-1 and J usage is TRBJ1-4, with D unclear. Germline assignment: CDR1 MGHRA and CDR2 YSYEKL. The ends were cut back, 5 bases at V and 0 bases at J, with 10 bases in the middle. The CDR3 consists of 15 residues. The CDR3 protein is CASSYPGATNEKLFF. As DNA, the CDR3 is TGCGCCAGCAGCTACCCCGGTGCAACTAATGAAAAACTGTTTTTT.

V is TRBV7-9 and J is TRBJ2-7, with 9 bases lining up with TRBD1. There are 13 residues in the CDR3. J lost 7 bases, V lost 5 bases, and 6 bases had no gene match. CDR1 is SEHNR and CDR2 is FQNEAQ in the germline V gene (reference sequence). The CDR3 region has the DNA TGTGCCAGCAGCCCGGGACAGGGCTCTGAGCAGTACTTC. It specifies CASSPGQGSEQYF.

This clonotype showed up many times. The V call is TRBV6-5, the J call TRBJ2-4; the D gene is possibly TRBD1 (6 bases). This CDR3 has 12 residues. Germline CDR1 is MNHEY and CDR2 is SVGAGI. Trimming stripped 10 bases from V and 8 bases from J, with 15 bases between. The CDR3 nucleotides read TGTGCCACCGGGACGGCAGGGGACATTCAGTACTTC. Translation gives CATGTAGDIQYF.

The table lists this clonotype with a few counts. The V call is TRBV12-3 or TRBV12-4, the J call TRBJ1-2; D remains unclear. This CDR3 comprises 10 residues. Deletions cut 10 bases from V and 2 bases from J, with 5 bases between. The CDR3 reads CATRNYGYTF. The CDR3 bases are TGTGCCACCCGGAACTATGGCTACACCTTC.